This entry lists 24 T cell receptor beta chains sequenced from one sample in a study of beta chain features in type 1 diabetes. Study results and caveats: Moderate but significant shortening of TCRB CDR3s was recorded in all four CD4+ subsets from Type 1 diabetes patients.

These receptors have no known antigen. Of the isolated RNA, all was reverse transcribed, and so the sequenced material was expressed TCRB transcripts. Method: immunoSEQ multiplex PCR; TCRdb's copy keeps in-frame clones and lacks some. This table has 250,000 to 300,000 clones, roughly 25% appearing once. The sample comprised naive CD4+ T cells from blood. These receptors all come from a woman in her 30s with type 1 diabetes.

About this clone itself: The sample carries other DNA sequences with the same CDR3. The chain recombines TRBV4-2 with TRBJ2-2; TRBD2 matches at 7 bases. The CDR3 has 14 amino acids. Germline CDR1 LGHNA, CDR2 YNFKEQ. V lost 3 bases, J lost 3 bases, and 1 base stayed unmatched. As DNA, the CDR3 is TGTGCCAGCAGCCAGGGAGGGGACACCGGGGAGCTGTTTTTT. This codes for CASSQGGDTGELFF.

The CDR3 coding sequence is TGTGCCTGGACCCGCAGGAGGAATGAAAAACTGTTTTTT. Its translation: CAWTRRRNEKLFF. The chain links TRBV30 to TRBJ1-4; D not resolved. The CDR3 length is 13 residues. Germline assignment: CDR1 GTSNPN and CDR2 SVGIG (reference sequence). Trimming took off 4 bases at V and 5 bases at J, with 11 bases between the two ends.

There are a few counts of this clone. This chain connects TRBV6-5 to TRBJ1-1, with D hard to call. Germline assignment: CDR1 MNHEY and CDR2 SVGAGI. V lost 0 bases, J lost 1 base, and 9 bases lay in between. This CDR3 has 15 amino acids. The CDR3 DNA follows: TGTGCCAGCAGTTACTCGAACTTGAAGAACACTGAAGCTTTCTTT. The encoded protein is CASSYSNLKNTEAFF.

This chain uses TRBV9 with TRBJ2-1, with no clear D. Germline values: CDR1 SGDLS, CDR2 YYNGEE. V lost 0 bases, J lost 6 bases, and 4 bases lay in between. The CDR3 has 12 amino acids. In DNA, the CDR3 is TGTGCCAGCAGCGTAGGACTCAATGAGCAGTTCTTC. Protein product: CASSVGLNEQFF.

V gene TRBV7-9 combines with J gene TRBJ2-3, with TRBD2 matching 13 bases. Germline V gene lookup returns CDR1 SEHNR and CDR2 FQNEAQ (reference sequence). Trimming cost V 3 bases and J 4 bases; bases outside gene matches: 4. This CDR3 has 16 amino acids. Here the CDR3 reads CASSLILAGGADTQYF. For the CDR3, the DNA is TGTGCCAGCAGCTTGATACTAGCGGGAGGGGCAGATACGCAGTATTTT.

The rearrangement links TRBV29-1 to TRBJ2-7, with 8 bases aligning to TRBD1. The CDR3 is made up of 16 amino acids. Germline V gives CDR1 SQVTM, CDR2 ANQGSEA. V was pared by 0 bases and J by 2 bases, with 9 bases of the junction left unmatched. CDR3 DNA: TGCAGCGTTGAAGATCCGGGCAGGGGGCTTACCTACGAGCAGTACTTC. As protein: CSVEDPGRGLTYEQYF.

This chain links TRBV15 with TRBJ2-3; the D is unclear. The CDR3 length is 14 residues. The germline gives CDR1 LNHNV, CDR2 YYDKDF (reference sequence). With 3 bases removed from V and 5 bases from J, the gap between germline ends came to 12 bases. The CDR3 nucleotides read TGTGCCACCAGCAGGTCCGATAGAGGAGATACGCAGTATTTT. This sequence encodes CATSRSDRGDTQYF.

The J gene is TRBJ2-5, the V gene TRBV11-3, with D maybe TRBD2 (6 bases). Trimming pared 6 bases from V and 1 base from J, leaving 9 bases between. The length of the CDR3 is 13 residues. In germline, CDR1 is SGHNT, CDR2 YENEEA. CDR3 bases: TGTGCCAGCAGTAATAGCGGCCAAGAGACCCAGTACTTC. Translating gives CASSNSGQETQYF.

The gene calls are TRBV19 and TRBJ2-1, with 10 bases lining up with TRBD2. Germline CDR1 LNHDA, CDR2 SQIVND (reference sequence). The trim removed 4 bases at V and 8 bases at J, leaving 8 bases unmatched. The CDR3 totals 15 residues. The CDR3, as DNA: TGTGCCAGTAGTAGTCTAGCGGGAGTGGTCGATGAGCAGTTCTTC. This translates into CASSSLAGVVDEQFF. The whole variable domain, filled in from reference TRBV19 and TRBJ2-1, reads DGGITQSPKYLFRKEGQNVTLSCEQNLNHDAMYWYRQDPGQGLRLIYYSQIVNDFQKGDIAEGYSVSREKKESFPLTVTSAQKNPTAFYLCASSSLAGVVDEQFFGPGTRLTVL.

The sample holds a few counts of this clone. CDR3 bases: TGTGCCAGCAGCGTAGGAGCCAACTCCTACAATGAGCAGTTCTTC. Translating it yields CASSVGANSYNEQFF. The rearrangement joins TRBV9 to TRBJ2-1, with no clear D. Trimming shortened V by 0 bases and J by 0 bases, and 7 bases separated the two germline ends. CDR1 is SGDLS, CDR2 YYNGEE, per germline. This CDR3 has 15 amino acids.

The rearrangement uses TRBV19 and TRBJ2-3, with D perhaps TRBD2 (6 bases). The ends were cut back, 5 bases at V and 1 base at J, with 19 bases in the middle. Germline CDR1 LNHDA, CDR2 SQIVND (reference sequence). The CDR3 is 17 amino acids. The CDR3 DNA sequence: TGTGCCAGTAGTCCACTTACGGGAGTGGGGGGCACAGATACGCAGTATTTT. It yields the protein CASSPLTGVGGTDTQYF.

This chain uses TRBV18 with TRBJ2-5, with 7 bases identical to TRBD1. The CDR3 is 15 residues long. Germline trimming cut 0 bases from V and 11 bases from J; bases unmatched to any gene: 12. Germline loops: CDR1 KGHSH, CDR2 LQKENI. The DNA for the CDR3 is TGTGCCAGCTCACCACCGGATAGGGGGCGCGGAGAGCAGTACTTC. Residues: CASSPPDRGRGEQYF. Supplemented by reference TRBV18 and TRBJ2-5, the full variable domain reads NAGVMQNPRHLVRRRGQEARLRCSPMKGHSHVYWYRQLPEEGLKFMVYLQKENIIDESGMPKERFSAEFPKEGPSILRIQQVVRGDSAAYFCASSPPDRGRGEQYFGPGTRLLVL.

This rearrangement joins TRBV9 to TRBJ2-1; possible D gene TRBD2, 5 bases. Germline V gives CDR1 SGDLS, CDR2 YYNGEE. V gave up 0 bases and J gave up 0 bases, with 7 bases separating them. The CDR3 sequence is 15 residues long. The CDR3 bases are TGTGCCAGCAGCGTAGCTAGCCACTCCTACAATGAGCAGTTCTTC. Translation gives CASSVASHSYNEQFF.

This clone was picked up a small number of times. The rearrangement joins TRBV30 to TRBJ1-2, with a possible D match to TRBD1 (5 bases). This CDR3 is built from 15 residues. Germline values: CDR1 GTSNPN, CDR2 SVGIG (reference sequence). The V gene lost 3 bases and the J gene lost 5 bases, with 19 bases spanning the gap. This CDR3 reads CAWRPGRGARYGYTF. The CDR3 DNA reads as TGTGCCTGGAGGCCCGGCCGCGGGGCGCGGTATGGCTACACCTTC. Supplemented by reference TRBV30 and TRBJ1-2, the full variable domain reads SQTIHQWPATLVQPVGSPLSLECTVEGTSNPNLYWYRQAAGRGLQLLFYSVGIGQISSEVPQNLSASRPQDRQFILSSKKLLLSDSGFYLCAWRPGRGARYGYTFGSGTRLTVV.

This clone showed up just a few times. The chain combines TRBV7-8 with TRBJ1-4; 9 positions agree with TRBD1. With V trimmed by 5 bases and J by 10 bases, 11 bases remained unmatched. The germline V gene has CDR1 SGHVS and CDR2 FQNEAQ. The CDR3 has 15 amino acids. CDR3 sequence (DNA): TGTGCCAGCAGCCCTGGGGACAGGGCTGGAGGAAAACTGTTTTTT. Translation gives CASSPGDRAGGKLFF.

V usage is TRBV30 and J usage is TRBJ2-7, with TRBD1 matching over 9 bases. The junction had 3 bases not matched to a gene; V was cut back by 1 base and J by 2 bases. Germline CDR1 GTSNPN, CDR2 SVGIG (reference sequence). The CDR3 loop spans 14 amino acids. The CDR3 DNA reads as TGTGCCTGGAGTGGGACAGGGGACCCCTACGAGCAGTACTTC. Protein product: CAWSGTGDPYEQYF.

This chain uses TRBV28 with TRBJ2-2; TRBD2 matches at 10 bases. Germline-derived CDR1 and CDR2 are MDHEN and SYDVKM. This CDR3 region has 19 residues. Trimming at V came to 0 bases and at J to 4 bases, leaving 11 bases not matched to a gene. The CDR3 region is CASSLWYQREGRTTGELFF. CDR3 DNA: TGTGCCAGCAGTTTATGGTATCAGCGGGAGGGCCGGACCACCGGGGAGCTGTTTTTT. The whole variable domain, remainder taken from reference TRBV28 and TRBJ2-2, is DVKVTQSSRYLVKRTGEKVFLECVQDMDHENMFWYRQDPGLGLRLIYFSYDVKMKEKGDIPEGYSVSREKKERFSLILESASTNQTSMYLCASSLWYQREGRTTGELFFGEGSRLTVL.

This clone was recorded a few times. The chain is built from TRBV15 and TRBJ1-1; 9 bases align to TRBD1. This CDR3 contains 15 residues. From germline, CDR1 is LNHNV and CDR2 YYDKDF (reference sequence). V shed 4 bases, J shed 5 bases, and the junction held 8 bases outside the gene matches. This chain's CDR3 is CATSKDTGGRTEAFF. CDR3 bases: TGTGCCACCAGCAAAGATACAGGGGGCAGAACTGAAGCTTTCTTT.

This clone has a handful of counts. The V and J genes are TRBV29-1 and TRBJ2-3, with D possibly being TRBD2 (5 bases). V was pared by 2 bases and J by 1 base, with 10 bases between. The CDR3 length is 14 residues. The germline CDR1 and CDR2 sequences are SQVTM and ANQGSEA. This CDR3 is CSVELLAGTDTQYF. The DNA for the CDR3 is TGCAGCGTTGAATTGCTAGCAGGCACAGATACGCAGTATTTT.

The gene calls are TRBV6-5 and TRBJ2-1; tentative D call: TRBD2 (7 bases). The CDR3 consists of 14 residues. Germline CDR1 and CDR2: MNHEY and SVGAGI. The V gene lost 2 bases and the J gene lost 9 bases, with 14 bases spanning the gap. CDR3 amino acids: CASSYGPGEGEQFF. CDR3 sequence (DNA): TGTGCCAGCAGTTACGGTCCAGGGGAGGGTGAGCAGTTCTTC.

The CDR3 bases are TGTGCCAGCAGCTTAGCTTTTACAGGTGTCCAAGAGACCCAGTACTTC. Protein: CASSLAFTGVQETQYF. This chain links TRBV7-8 with TRBJ2-5; possible D gene TRBD1, 5 bases. Germline assignment: CDR1 SGHVS and CDR2 FQNEAQ. Deletions cut 0 bases from V and 1 base from J, with 12 bases between. The CDR3 length is 16 residues.

The genes are TRBV5-4 and TRBJ2-3; TRBD2 matches 7 bases. The germline gives CDR1 SGHNT, CDR2 YYREEE (reference sequence). The CDR3 runs to 16 residues. V lost 4 bases, J lost 5 bases, and 13 bases stayed unmatched. The CDR3 region is CASSGTTSARGDTQYF. The CDR3 nucleotides are TGTGCCAGCAGCGGAACCACTAGCGCTAGGGGAGATACGCAGTATTTT.

This chain uses TRBV29-1 with TRBJ1-1; 10 bases are shared with TRBD1. CDR3 size: 14 residues. The trim removed 4 bases at V and 10 bases at J, leaving 12 bases unmatched. Germline CDR1 reads SQVTM; CDR2 reads ANQGSEA. Here the CDR3 reads CSVGGTGVARRAFF. Here the CDR3 DNA reads TGCAGCGTTGGGGGGACAGGGGTGGCCCGTCGAGCTTTCTTT.

The chain links TRBV30 to TRBJ2-1; no clear D. From germline, CDR1 is GTSNPN and CDR2 SVGIG (reference sequence). The CDR3 contains 16 residues. Trimming pared 1 base from V and 0 bases from J, leaving 13 bases between. The CDR3 spells CAWSAPGRLSYNEQFF. CDR3 bases: TGTGCCTGGAGTGCCCCCGGCCGACTCTCCTACAATGAGCAGTTCTTC.